Shown below are 2 T cell receptor beta chains from a single sample sequenced in a study of T cells in Graves' hyperthyroidism and ophthalmopathy. Template material for amplifying TCR beta CDR3 regions consisted of RNA transcripts. HTBI primers drove first-round RT-PCR of the TCR CDR3. TCRdb itself ran the multiplex PCR reads through MiXCR, one entry per CDR3 protein. The data contain approximately 400,000 distinct CDR3 sequences, roughly 14% of them singletons. What was sequenced was blood. The origin of the receptors is a woman between 18 and 30 years old with Graves' hyperthyroidism that later progressed to Graves' ophthalmopathy.

This chain uses TRBV5-1 with TRBJ2-3; a weak D match, TRBD2 (7 bases). Germline-derived CDR1 and CDR2 are SGHRS and YFSETQ. The CDR3 has 16 residues. Trimming cost V 0 bases and J 3 bases, with 14 bases left between them. CDR3 in amino acids: CASSLGGGRVTDTQYF. DNA of the CDR3: TGCGCCAGCAGCTTGGGGGGGGGCCGTGTGACAGATACGCAGTATTTT.

The chain joins TRBV7-6 to TRBJ2-3; TRBD1 aligns across 9 bases. J lost 1 base, V lost 5 bases, and 7 bases had no gene match. Germline V lookup: CDR1 SGHVS, CDR2 FNYEAQ. The CDR3 runs 16 residues. The CDR3 region is CASSEEQGAGTDTQYF. The CDR3 DNA reads as TGTGCCAGCAGCGAAGAACAGGGGGCAGGCACAGATACGCAGTATTTT.